The 30 T cell receptor beta chains given below trace back to one sample, sequenced in a study of CXCR3-negative and CXCR3-positive naive CD8 T cells. Libraries of TRB cDNA were made by 5' RACE and carried UMIs. TCRdb derives one entry per CDR3 protein from the 5' RACE reads, leaving out DNA. This sample's clone table lists about 38,000 distinct CDR3 sequences. The sample comprised memory CD8+ T cells from blood. The source is a human donor in good health. Some clones in this sample may be carry-over from other donors' samples.

The chain is built from TRBV29-1 and TRBJ2-3. Germline V gene lookup returns CDR1 SQVTM and CDR2 ANQGSEA. The CDR3 sequence is 13 residues long. CDR3 residues: CSVEDLHTDTQYF.

The V gene is TRBV11-3, the J gene TRBJ2-3. The CDR3 length is 16 residues. Per germline, CDR1 SGHNT and CDR2 YENEEA. The CDR3 sequence is CASSFTQQSFTDTQYF.

The chain has TRBV7-6 and TRBJ1-1; the D call of TRBD1 rests on TCRdb alone, since no DNA is present to check it. CDR3 length equals 19 residues. CDR1 and CDR2 (germline): SGHVS, FNYEAQ. The CDR3 spells CASSLAKNRGYGMNTEAFF.

The V call is TRBV7-8, the J call TRBJ2-1. This CDR3 contains 16 residues. Germline V CDR1 and CDR2: SGHVS, FQNEAQ. CDR3 sequence: CASSLAPLSSYNEQFF. Drawing the rest from reference TRBV7-8 and TRBJ2-1, the complete variable domain is GAGVSQSPRYKVAKRGQDVALRCDPISGHVSLFWYQQALGQGPEFLTYFQNEAQLDKSGLPSDRFFAERPEGSVSTLKIQRTQQEDSAVYLCASSLAPLSSYNEQFFGPGTRLTVL.

The V gene is TRBV29-1, the J gene TRBJ2-6. The CDR3 sequence is 17 residues long. CDR1 and CDR2 (germline): SQVTM, ANQGSEA. The CDR3 spells CSVERFHRGSGANVLTF.

The rearrangement joins TRBV24-1 to TRBJ2-1; TCRdb's D gene call, TRBD2, goes unchecked for lack of DNA. The CDR3 has 15 amino acids. In germline, CDR1 is KGHDR, CDR2 SFDVKD. The chain's CDR3 is CATSEGQSSYNEQFF.

This chain connects TRBV2 to TRBJ2-1; TCRdb calls TRBD1, which cannot be checked without DNA. The CDR3 extends over 14 amino acids. The germline CDR1 and CDR2 sequences are SNHLY and FYNNEI. CDR3 protein: CAKNRDRVYNEQFF.

The rearrangement joins TRBV19 to TRBJ2-1. Germline CDR1 and CDR2: LNHDA and SQIVND (reference sequence). There are 15 residues in the CDR3. The chain's CDR3 is CASSHQGYSYNEQFF.

The chain joins TRBV13 to TRBJ2-1; TCRdb designates TRBD2, a call that cannot be tested without DNA. The CDR3 runs to 20 residues. Per the germline V gene, CDR1 is PRHDT and CDR2 is FYEKMQ (reference sequence). The CDR3 loop reads CASSSISKGLAGGIYNEQFF.

The gene calls are TRBV29-1 and TRBJ2-7; TCRdb's D gene call, TRBD1, goes unchecked for lack of DNA. There are 14 residues in the CDR3. Germline loops: CDR1 SQVTM, CDR2 ANQGSEA. The CDR3 loop reads CSVEGTGESYEQYF.

This chain joins TRBV7-9 and TRBJ2-7; with no DNA, the TCRdb D assignment of TRBD2 cannot be verified. Germline lookup yields CDR1 SEHNR and CDR2 FQNEAQ (reference sequence). The CDR3 extends over 16 amino acids. CDR3 sequence: CASSLPLPSGGAEQYF.

The CDR3 loop reads CASSSGGSEQYF. The chain joins TRBV11-3 to TRBJ2-7; TCRdb picks TRBD2, but there is no DNA to check that call. The CDR3 length is 12 residues. From germline, CDR1 is SGHNT and CDR2 YENEEA.

The CDR3 protein is CAISTSGVSATANTGELFF. This rearrangement joins TRBV10-3 to TRBJ2-2; TCRdb's D call, TRBD2, is unchecked because there is no DNA. The CDR3 consists of 19 residues. Germline assignment: CDR1 ENHRY and CDR2 SYGVKD.

The J gene is TRBJ2-7, the V gene TRBV6-5; the D call of TRBD1 rests on TCRdb alone, since no DNA is present to check it. This CDR3 comprises 15 residues. The V gene's germline CDR1 is MNHEY and CDR2 SVGAGI. The CDR3 protein is CASTPGAIGGDEQYF.

The rearrangement joins TRBV9 to TRBJ2-7; TCRdb lists TRBD2, though no DNA is available to test this call. The CDR3 is 15 residues long. Germline V gene data show CDR1 as SGDLS and CDR2 as YYNGEE. CDR3 sequence: CASPRKRICSYEQYF.

The chain has TRBV27 and TRBJ2-1; with no DNA, the TCRdb D assignment of TRBD1 cannot be verified. CDR3 length: 13 amino acids. CDR1 and CDR2 (germline): MNHEY, SMNVEV (reference sequence). The CDR3 spells CASGDVNYNEQFF.

The chain links TRBV6-5 to TRBJ2-3; TCRdb lists TRBD1, though no DNA is available to test this call. Germline-derived CDR1 and CDR2 are MNHEY and SVGAGI. The CDR3 length is 14 residues. CDR3 loop: CASSYGTGSDTQYF.

The chain employs TRBV6-2 or TRBV6-3 and TRBJ1-2; the TRBD1 assignment by TCRdb is unverifiable without DNA. Germline V gives CDR1 MNHEY, CDR2 SVGEGT. The CDR3 totals 13 residues. The CDR3 protein is CASSRGSSYGYTF.

The chain couples TRBV29-1 to TRBJ2-2. Germline assignment: CDR1 SQVTM and CDR2 ANQGSEA. The CDR3 spans 13 residues. This CDR3 reads CSVVGSNTGELFF.

The J gene is TRBJ2-1, the V gene TRBV21-1; TCRdb reports TRBD2, a call that lacks DNA to check it against. TRBV21-1 is shown as a pseudogene. CDR3 length: 16 amino acids. CDR3: CASSPSQPESYNEQFF.

The chain links TRBV6-4 to TRBJ2-3; TCRdb lists TRBD2, though no DNA is available to test this call. The germline CDR1 and CDR2 sequences are MRHNA and SNTAGT. The CDR3 is 15 residues long. The CDR3 loop reads CASSGTSGGTDTQYF.

The CDR3 here is CATSRDPAGAYNEQFF. The V and J genes are TRBV15 and TRBJ2-1; the D gene TCRdb calls, TRBD1, cannot be checked with no DNA. CDR3 size: 16 residues. The V gene's germline CDR1 is LNHNV and CDR2 YYDKDF (reference sequence). Looking up the rest from reference TRBV15 and TRBJ2-1 gives the full variable domain: DAMVIQNPRYQVTQFGKPVTLSCSQTLNHNVMYWYQQKSSQAPKLLFHYYDKDFNNEADTPDNFQSRRPNTSFCFLDIRSPGLGDTAMYLCATSRDPAGAYNEQFFGPGTRLTVL.

The genes are TRBV20-1 and TRBJ1-6; TCRdb reports TRBD1, a call that lacks DNA to check it against. Germline V lookup: CDR1 DFQATT, CDR2 SNEGSKA (reference sequence). CDR3 length equals 15 residues. The CDR3 region is CSAPRTGGNNSPLHF.

V gene TRBV6-1 combines with J gene TRBJ2-3; TCRdb designates TRBD2, a call that cannot be tested without DNA. From germline, CDR1 is MNHNS and CDR2 SASEGT. This CDR3 has 15 amino acids. The CDR3 protein is CASSGLAGGPDTQYF.

The gene calls are TRBV27 and TRBJ2-7; checking the TCRdb D call of TRBD2 is not possible without DNA. Germline-derived CDR1 and CDR2 are MNHEY and SMNVEV (reference sequence). CDR3 length: 16 amino acids. CDR3 loop: CASSPWTSGTAYEQYF.

The V and J genes are TRBV5-6 and TRBJ2-2; TCRdb's D call, TRBD1, is unchecked because there is no DNA. Germline CDR1 and CDR2: SGHDT and YYEEEE. CDR3 size: 14 residues. CDR3 protein: CASSGPVGDGELFF.

The chain employs TRBV29-1 and TRBJ2-1; TCRdb picks TRBD1, but there is no DNA to check that call. The CDR3 length is 14 residues. Germline CDR1 is SQVTM and CDR2 is ANQGSEA. The chain's CDR3 is CSVGVGLGSLEQFF.

The chain couples TRBV5-4 to TRBJ1-1. The CDR3 sequence is 15 residues long. Germline CDR1 is SGHNT and CDR2 is YYREEE (reference sequence). The CDR3 is CASSSTPSYRTEAFF.

The chain recombines TRBV7-2 with TRBJ2-1; TCRdb designates TRBD1, a call that cannot be tested without DNA. The CDR3 length is 14 residues. CDR1 and CDR2 (germline): SGHTA, FQGNSA. The CDR3 spells CASSGRGSYNEQFF.

CDR3 protein: CASSLGGLNTEAFF. The J gene is TRBJ1-1, the V gene TRBV12-3 or TRBV12-4; TCRdb's D gene call, TRBD1, goes unchecked for lack of DNA. This CDR3 is 14 amino acids long.